The source of this T cell receptor beta chain is a study of neurological immune-mediated disorders. There are many counts of this clonotype. TCRdb recomputed calls from the 5' RACE reads with MiXCR, one row per CDR3 protein. The sample carries tens of thousands of distinct CDR3 sequences, about 3.4% recorded once. Germline V gene data show CDR1 as SGHRS and CDR2 as YFSETQ. Trimming cost V 4 bases and J 2 bases, with 13 bases left between them. This CDR3 contains 14 residues. Source material: PBMCs. The V call is TRBV5-1, the J call TRBJ2-7; D might be TRBD2 (6 bases). The source is a man aged 35-49 years with multiple sclerosis. CDR3 DNA: TGCGCCAGCAGCGTCCGACTAGATCCCTACGAGCAGTACTTC. Amino acid sequence: CASSVRLDPYEQYF.